This T cell receptor beta chain derives from a study of OX40 agonist ivuxolimab in advanced cancers. About the study: Patients with prior anti-PD-1, anti-PD-L1 or anti-CTLA-4 therapy were eligible; about 41% had some.

Profiling relied on immunoSEQ multiplex PCR, and the TCRdb table lists in-frame clones only, not all of them. The sample consists of just over 45,000 clones, about 95% of them appearing once. With baseline, cycle 4 day 1, and cycle 7 day 1 as timepoints, blood was sampled. Findings and caveats of the study: CD4+ and CD8+ T cells in blood underwent clonal expansion by week 6 at 0.1 to 3.0 mg/kg.

The count of this clone is one. Antigen: not known. This sample comprised CD4+ or CD8+ T cells sorted from blood, obtained in a trial of the OX40 agonist ivuxolimab. The sequence was obtained from an adult with an advanced solid tumor such as melanoma, head and neck, liver or kidney cancer.

The CDR3 is CASSVDSGISGANVLTF. Here the CDR3 DNA reads TGTGCCAGCAGCGTAGACAGTGGGATCTCTGGGGCCAACGTCCTGACTTTC. The chain couples TRBV9 to TRBJ2-6; D gene uncertain. Germline CDR1 and CDR2: SGDLS and YYNGEE. V was shortened by 0 bases and J by 0 bases, with 10 bases between the two germline ends. The CDR3 is 17 residues long. Looking up the rest from reference TRBV9 and TRBJ2-6 gives the full variable domain: DSGVTQTPKHLITATGQRVTLRCSPRSGDLSVYWYQQSLDQGLQFLIQYYNGEERAKGNILERFSAQQFPDLHSELNLSSLELGDSALYFCASSVDSGISGANVLTFGAGSRLTVL.